This T cell receptor (beta chain) came from a study of identical twins (TCRdb year 2016). Describing the broader study: The study deep-sequenced TCR alpha and beta repertoires from monozygotic twins, unrelated adults of various ages and cord blood to test whether fetal clonotypes persist. To rule out contamination, the twin experiments were replicated at different times with different library preparation protocols. What the work shows at the level of the full study, not this receptor alone: Conclusions relied on cross-sectional statistical analysis, since the same donors could not be followed over many years. Excess twin sharing in beta out-of-frame sequences was weaker because fewer shared sequences lowered the signal-to-noise ratio. Compared with coincidental sharing between unrelated individuals, out-of-frame TCR alpha sequences shared between twins showed an excess of sequences with low generation probability. Fewer insertions were carried by abundant cord blood beta clonotypes; a weaker similar trend was observed in young adult naive repertoires, while no such trend was observed in memory repertoires. Zero-insertion analyses could be partly confounded by invariant T cells such as MAIT and iNKT, though diverse VJ usage argued against such confounding for most clonotypes. Out-of-frame TCR alpha sharing in monozygotic twins was systematically underestimated by recombination models, whereas sharing between unrelated individuals was in agreement with the recombination models.

The junction shows trimming of 0 bases on V and 0 bases on J, and the gene matches do not reach 2 bases of it. Looking up the germline V gene yields CDR1 SGHRS and CDR2 YFSETQ. From cysteine to phenylalanine, the CDR3 is 16 amino acids long. Just CDR3 DNA is preserved here, 48 bases in frame from base 1. The method behind the library was 5' RACE. Sequenced using an Illumina HiSeq 2000. Template switching added a universal primer binding site, and the final cDNA carried a unique molecular identifier that allowed TCR cDNA molecules to be counted accurately. First-strand cDNA for TCR alpha and beta chains was synthesized from specific primers in the conserved constant-segment region. Each cDNA library was double barcoded, with a SMART-Mk sample barcode plus Illumina barcodes, to control for contamination. Two successive PCR steps introduced TruSeq adapter sequences along with Illumina sample barcodes. The TCR alpha and beta cDNA libraries were sequenced on the Illumina HiSeq platform using custom primers. Per the original workflow: Raw reads were processed with MiGEC to extract unique molecular identifiers, and MiXCR was used to determine CDR3 positions. For each individual, recombination models were inferred using an EM algorithm with the repgenHMM and IGoR tools. The tcR package in R was used for shared clonotype analysis, with sharing normalized by the product of cloneset sizes. Out-of-frame nonproductive sequences were analyzed to study raw recombination free of thymic and clonal selection effects. Through fastp at Q25 and MiXCR, TCRdb rebuilt clones from the public reads, retaining in-frame beta chains. Under each unique CDR3 protein, matching rows form one entry showing the most common genes and DNA. The V and J calls were determined by TCRdb, not by the authors. The sample table lists about 1.7 million distinct CDR3 sequences, 32% of them with a count of one. The ten largest clones represent about 0.27% of the sample.

About this clonotype itself: Its antigen is unknown. Base qualities are not provided; no much larger clone lies one nucleotide away.

Every donor was a healthy Caucasian. Recombination connected TRBV5-1 to TRBJ2-2, and TRBD2 matches 7 of the central bases. The specimen sequenced was cord blood. This clonotype was obtained from a newborn girl in good health. The CDR3 region has the sequence CASSLARGSNTGELFF. The sequenced DNA: TGCGCCAGCAGCTTGGCGCGGGGGTCGAACACCGGGGAGCTGTTTTTT.